This TCR beta chain was captured in a study of T cell repertoires in cytomegalovirus infection. Study background: Recently identified HLA-C-restricted CMV epitopes and well-studied HLA-B-restricted CMV epitopes were used by the study. An indication of both CMV infection and matching HLA type came from public TCR beta signatures.

A word on this clonotype: The antigen is undetermined.

TCRdb re-analysed the reads in MiXCR, keeping a single row per CDR3 protein. The sample holds under 200,000 distinct CDR3 sequences, about 20% seen once. The CDR3 is 15 amino acids. V lost 0 bases to trimming and J lost 3 bases, with 12 bases between them. The germline gives CDR1 LGHNA, CDR2 YSLEER. This specimen was CD8+ T cells from cultured PBMCs, taken from culture after CMV antigen stimulation. The chain combines TRBV4-3 with TRBJ2-7; D is unresolved. The receptor's source is a human donor in good health (CMV status not recorded). Some clones in this sample may be carry-over from other donors' samples. CDR3 nucleotide sequence: TGCGCCAGCAGCCAAGATCATATAGGCAACTACGAGCAGTACTTC. Residues: CASSQDHIGNYEQYF.